A selection of T cell receptor beta chains follows, all from one sample in a study of radiotherapy plus CTLA-4 blockade in lung cancer. Profiled with immunoSEQ multiplex PCR; TCRdb holds only in-frame clones, not every one. Among approximately 100,000 clones listed, about 84% were seen once. The specimen was peripheral blood, collected from a patient treated with radiotherapy plus ipilimumab. All receptors come from a human donor with non-small cell lung cancer that progressed on radiotherapy plus ipilimumab. Some clones in this sample may be carry-over from other donors' samples. Each CDR3 is given with its conserved first and last residue. Each record gives: D gene, V gene, J gene, clone size, CDR3 DNA, CDR3 protein. A D gene is named only where the DNA matches it firmly. Size is omitted from some rows. Given values are once, few, many or a class for expanded clones.

>.|TRBV11-1|TRBJ1-2|.
TGTGCCAGCGCGGCGACGGCTAACTATGGCTACACCTTC
CASAATANYGYTF
>TRBD2|TRBV15|TRBJ2-3|.
TGTGCCACCAGCCCCGGACTAGTTGCGCAGTATTTT
CATSPGLVAQYF
>TRBD1|TRBV2|TRBJ2-5|.
TGTGCCAGCAGGTCCCGGGACAGGGTTCCTTCGGAGACCCAGTACTTC
CASRSRDRVPSETQYF
>.|TRBV6-5|TRBJ2-5|.
TGTGCCAGCAGTTACTCGATAAGGGCCGGGGAGACCCAGTACTTC
CASSYSIRAGETQYF
>.|TRBV27|TRBJ1-3|.
TGTGCCAGCAGTCCGACGGGACCTGGAAACACCATATATTTT
CASSPTGPGNTIYF
>TRBD1|TRBV9|TRBJ2-3|.
TGTGCCAGCAGCGTCAAGGGCAGGGGGAATGCAGATACGCAGTATTTT
CASSVKGRGNADTQYF
>TRBD2|TRBV5-4|TRBJ2-7|.
TGTGCCAGCAGCTTAGCGGGGGCCTTGTCCTACGAGCAGTACTTC
CASSLAGALSYEQYF
>.|TRBV19|TRBJ2-6|.
TGTGCCAGTAGTATCCGAGGGAAGCCTCTCTCTGGGGCCAACGTCCTGACTTTC
CASSIRGKPLSGANVLTF
>.|TRBV11-2|TRBJ1-3|.
TGTGCCAGCAGCGCGGGACTGTCAGGGGGAAACACCATATATTTT
CASSAGLSGGNTIYF
>.|TRBV5-1|TRBJ2-6|.
TGCGCCAGCAGCTTGGAGTCTGGGGCCAACGTCCTGACTTTC
CASSLESGANVLTF
>.|TRBV11-3|TRBJ2-5|.
TGTGCCAGCAGCTTAGGGATCCAAGAGACCCAGTACTTC
CASSLGIQETQYF
>.|TRBV4-2|TRBJ1-1|.
TGTGCCAGCAGCCAAGATGACAGACCTGAAGCTTTCTTT
CASSQDDRPEAFF
>.|TRBV9|TRBJ1-2|.
TGTGCCAGCAGCGTAGCCCCGGGACATTCTTTAGGCTACACCTTC
CASSVAPGHSLGYTF
>.|TRBV11-1|TRBJ2-7|.
TGTGCCAGCAGCTTAGCGGGAACCTCCGAGCAGTACTTC
CASSLAGTSEQYF
>TRBD1|TRBV4-3|TRBJ1-2|.
TGCGCCAGCAGATATGGGACAGGGGTTGGTGGCTACACCTTC
CASRYGTGVGGYTF
>.|TRBV6-5|TRBJ1-2|.
TGTGCCAGCAGTACCTACAGCACTGGCTACACCTTC
CASSTYSTGYTF
>TRBD1|TRBV28|TRBJ2-1|.
TGTGCCAGCAGGGCCGGGACAGGGGGCTACAATGAGCAGTTCTTC
CASRAGTGGYNEQFF
>.|TRBV27|TRBJ2-1|few
TGTGCCAGCAGTCGTCTGTCAGCTCTCTATGAAGTGCAGTTCTTC
CASSRLSALYEVQFF